This T cell receptor (beta chain) was sequenced in a study of T cell repertoires in cytomegalovirus infection. Study in general: HLA-B-restricted CMV epitopes that are well studied, plus recently identified HLA-C-restricted ones, were used by the study. TCR beta signatures that were public indicated CMV infection and matching HLA type. Study conclusions and caveats: Totalled public TCR beta family frequency picked out people who carried CMV plus the relevant HLA. Ex vivo responses were dominated by HLA-C-restricted CMV-specific TCR beta clonotypes.

As regards this clonotype: Its antigen is currently unknown.

V lost 0 bases to trimming and J lost 5 bases, with 13 bases between them. The germline V gene has CDR1 SGHTA and CDR2 FQGNSA. The CDR3 consists of 15 residues. TCRdb fed the reads into MiXCR, producing one record per CDR3 protein. This repertoire shows roughly 310,000 distinct CDR3 sequences, almost 30% found once; its top ten account for 20%. The sequence derives from a human donor in good health (CMV status not recorded). Some clones in this sample may be carry-over from other donors' samples. This chain links TRBV7-2 with TRBJ2-5; D is unresolved. The material was cultured PBMCs, obtained from culture after CMV antigen stimulation. The CDR3 region is CASSLALGPAETQYF. Written as DNA, the CDR3 is TGTGCCAGCAGCTTAGCGCTGGGCCCTGCGGAGACCCAGTACTTC.